A single sample is the source of the 7 T cell receptor beta chains below, sequenced in a study of Ad26.COV2.S vaccination and SARS-CoV-2 variants. Treatment of the sample: some 19 received Ad26.COV2.S at low or high dose, single or two shots; 5 received placebo; per-sample allocation not given. Sampling occurred on day 63 after the first vaccine or placebo injection. Repertoires were generated with immunoSEQ multiplex PCR, while TCRdb's copy carries only in-frame clones and drops some. The sample carries around 450,000 clones, roughly 87% recorded once. The input for sequencing was peripheral blood, taken in a trial of Ad26.COV2.S vaccine versus placebo. These receptors came from a person between 18 and 65 years old who received the Ad26.COV2.S COVID-19 vaccine or a placebo.

The chain employs TRBV28 and TRBJ2-1; D perhaps matches TRBD1 (5 bases). From germline, CDR1 is MDHEN and CDR2 SYDVKM. This CDR3 has 14 residues. Trimming took 6 bases from V and 1 from J, leaving 10 bases between them. CDR3 amino acids: CASRAGQSYNEQFF. DNA for the CDR3: TGTGCCAGCAGGGCAGGGCAGTCCTACAATGAGCAGTTCTTC. Combining the CDR3 with reference TRBV28 and TRBJ2-1 gives the whole variable domain DVKVTQSSRYLVKRTGEKVFLECVQDMDHENMFWYRQDPGLGLRLIYFSYDVKMKEKGDIPEGYSVSREKKERFSLILESASTNQTSMYLCASRAGQSYNEQFFGPGTRLTVL.

The chain combines TRBV4-1 with TRBJ1-2; 8 bases align to TRBD1. CDR3 length: 13 residues. V shed 1 base, J shed 5 bases, and the junction held 0 bases outside the gene matches. Germline-derived CDR1 and CDR2 are MGHRA and YSYEKL. Here the CDR3 reads CASSQGQGYGYTF. CDR3 DNA: TGCGCCAGCAGCCAAGGACAGGGGTATGGCTACACCTTC.

The V call is TRBV12-5, the J call TRBJ1-5; D is uncertain. Looked up from germline, CDR1 is LGHNT and CDR2 is FRNRAP. This CDR3 has 17 amino acids. Between the trimmed V and J ends, which lost 1 base and 0 bases, there was a span of 13 bases. CDR3 in DNA: TGTGCTAGTGGTTTGGACGTTCCTGCGTATAGCAATCAGCCCCAGCATTTT. This codes for CASGLDVPAYSNQPQHF.

The genes are TRBV2 and TRBJ2-3; 7 bases line up with TRBD1. CDR1 is SNHLY and CDR2 is FYNNEI in the germline V gene. The CDR3 spans 14 residues. V was clipped by 8 bases and J by 1 base; unmatched bases: 6. CDR3 coding DNA: TGTGCCAGCGGGGCCGGGACAGGCACAGATACGCAGTATTTT. Its translation: CASGAGTGTDTQYF.

J is TRBJ1-3 and V is TRBV5-8; TRBD1 matches 7 bases. Germline V lookup: CDR1 SGHTS, CDR2 YDEGEE. Trimming cost V 10 bases and J 0 bases; bases outside gene matches: 10. The CDR3 totals 15 residues. The CDR3 loop reads CASRPGQSSGNTIYF. The CDR3 coding sequence is TGTGCCTCCCGCCCGGGACAGAGCTCTGGAAACACCATATATTTT.

CDR3 protein: CASSLSGFSEQYF. In DNA form, the CDR3 reads TGTGCCAGCAGCTTATCAGGGTTTAGCGAGCAGTACTTC. The chain has TRBV13 and TRBJ2-7; perhaps TRBD1 as D (5 bases). The germline gives CDR1 PRHDT, CDR2 FYEKMQ (reference sequence). Trimming cost V 2 bases and J 6 bases, with 11 bases left between them. This CDR3 spans 13 amino acids.

The chain carries TRBV28 and TRBJ1-1; D remains ambiguous. With 6 bases removed from V and 6 bases from J, the gap between germline ends came to 11 bases. The CDR3 extends over 12 amino acids. Germline V CDR1 and CDR2: MDHEN, SYDVKM. This chain's CDR3 is CASSPLSAEAFF. CDR3 nucleotide sequence: TGTGCCAGCAGCCCACTGTCGGCTGAAGCTTTCTTT. The whole variable domain, filled in from reference TRBV28 and TRBJ1-1, reads DVKVTQSSRYLVKRTGEKVFLECVQDMDHENMFWYRQDPGLGLRLIYFSYDVKMKEKGDIPEGYSVSREKKERFSLILESASTNQTSMYLCASSPLSAEAFFGQGTRLTVV.